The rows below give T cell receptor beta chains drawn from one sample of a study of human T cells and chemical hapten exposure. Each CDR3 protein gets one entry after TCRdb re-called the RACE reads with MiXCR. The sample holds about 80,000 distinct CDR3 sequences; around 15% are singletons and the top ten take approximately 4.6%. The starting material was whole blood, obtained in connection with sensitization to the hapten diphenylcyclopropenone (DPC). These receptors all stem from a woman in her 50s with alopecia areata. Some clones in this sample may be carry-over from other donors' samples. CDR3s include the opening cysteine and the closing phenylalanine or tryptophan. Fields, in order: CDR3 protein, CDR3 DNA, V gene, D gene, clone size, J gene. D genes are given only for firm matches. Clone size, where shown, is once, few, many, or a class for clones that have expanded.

cdr3_aa: CASSLHDSSGRNTDTQYF; cdr3_nt: TGTGCCAGCAGTCTCCATGACTCTAGCGGGAGGAACACAGATACGCAGTATTTT; v_call: TRBV6-5; d_call: TRBD2; clone_size: once; j_call: TRBJ2-3
cdr3_aa: CASSHGQLKNIQYF; cdr3_nt: TGTGCCAGCAGTCACGGACAGCTCAAAAACATTCAGTACTTC; v_call: TRBV28; d_call: -; clone_size: few; j_call: TRBJ2-4
cdr3_aa: CSVEENIQYF; cdr3_nt: TGCAGCGTTGAAGAAAACATTCAGTACTTC; v_call: TRBV29-1; d_call: -; clone_size: many; j_call: TRBJ2-4
cdr3_aa: CATKRSGEQETQYF; cdr3_nt: TGTGCCACCAAGCGTAGCGGCGAACAAGAGACCCAGTACTTC; v_call: TRBV6-2/TRBV6-3; d_call: -; clone_size: few; j_call: TRBJ2-5
cdr3_aa: CASSLGSSNTGELFF; cdr3_nt: TGCGCCAGCAGCTTGGGGAGTTCGAACACCGGGGAGCTGTTTTTT; v_call: TRBV5-1; d_call: -; clone_size: few; j_call: TRBJ2-2
cdr3_aa: CASSYSLYGYTF; cdr3_nt: TGTGCCAGCAGTTACTCTCTTTATGGCTACACCTTC; v_call: TRBV6-5; d_call: -; clone_size: few; j_call: TRBJ1-2
cdr3_aa: CASSDSGATDTQYF; cdr3_nt: TGCGCCAGCAGTGACTCGGGGGCCACAGATACGCAGTATTTT; v_call: TRBV10-1; d_call: -; clone_size: -; j_call: TRBJ2-3
cdr3_aa: CAWSLSEQPQHF; cdr3_nt: TGTGCCTGGAGTTTGTCGGAGCAGCCCCAGCATTTT; v_call: TRBV30; d_call: -; clone_size: many; j_call: TRBJ1-5
cdr3_aa: CASSPTGANYGYTF; cdr3_nt: TGTGCCAGCAGTCCGACAGGGGCTAACTATGGCTACACCTTC; v_call: TRBV27; d_call: TRBD1; clone_size: -; j_call: TRBJ1-2
cdr3_aa: CASSYSITLRDYEAFF; cdr3_nt: TGTGCCAGCAGTTACTCGATAACCCTTCGAGATTATGAAGCTTTCTTT; v_call: TRBV6-5; d_call: -; clone_size: -; j_call: TRBJ1-1
cdr3_aa: CSANRGTYEQYF; cdr3_nt: TGCAGCGCCAACAGGGGCACCTACGAGCAGTACTTC; v_call: TRBV29-1; d_call: TRBD1; clone_size: few; j_call: TRBJ2-7
cdr3_aa: CSASRAGGPTQYF; cdr3_nt: TGCAGTGCTAGTAGAGCGGGAGGGCCGACCCAGTACTTC; v_call: TRBV20-1; d_call: TRBD2; clone_size: -; j_call: TRBJ2-5
cdr3_aa: CASSRDGRGDEQYF; cdr3_nt: TGTGCCAGCAGCCGGGACGGGCGAGGGGACGAGCAGTACTTC; v_call: TRBV5-6; d_call: -; clone_size: -; j_call: TRBJ2-7
cdr3_aa: CASSQGIRTWETHSYEQYF; cdr3_nt: TGTGCCAGCAGCCAAGGAATACGTACATGGGAGACCCATTCCTACGAGCAGTACTTC; v_call: TRBV3-1; d_call: -; clone_size: -; j_call: TRBJ2-7
cdr3_aa: CASRGTANTEAFF; cdr3_nt: TGTGCCAGCAGGGGGACAGCGAACACTGAAGCTTTCTTT; v_call: TRBV6-5; d_call: TRBD1; clone_size: many; j_call: TRBJ1-1
cdr3_aa: CASSPGGAASDTQYF; cdr3_nt: TGTGCCAGCAGTCCAGGGGGCGCGGCCTCAGATACGCAGTATTTT; v_call: TRBV12-3/TRBV12-4; d_call: TRBD1; clone_size: -; j_call: TRBJ2-3
cdr3_aa: CASSQEPTGTDTQYF; cdr3_nt: TGCGCCAGCAGCCAAGAGCCGACAGGCACAGATACGCAGTATTTT; v_call: TRBV4-1; d_call: -; clone_size: -; j_call: TRBJ2-3
cdr3_aa: CASSLGWRSQRNEQFF; cdr3_nt: TGTGCCAGCAGCTTAGGTTGGCGGAGCCAACGCAATGAGCAGTTCTTC; v_call: TRBV13; d_call: -; clone_size: -; j_call: TRBJ2-1
cdr3_aa: CASGPDSYSQPQHF; cdr3_nt: TGTGCCAGCGGGCCGGACAGTTATAGCCAGCCCCAGCATTTT; v_call: TRBV28; d_call: -; clone_size: few; j_call: TRBJ1-5
cdr3_aa: CASSRRAGRGSYEQYF; cdr3_nt: TGTGCCAGCAGCAGAAGGGCAGGGAGAGGTAGCTACGAGCAGTACTTC; v_call: TRBV21-1; d_call: -; clone_size: -; j_call: TRBJ2-7
cdr3_aa: CASSYDGADRSSYNEQFF; cdr3_nt: TGTGCCAGCAGTTATGACGGTGCCGACAGAAGCTCCTACAATGAGCAGTTCTTC; v_call: TRBV28; d_call: -; clone_size: few; j_call: TRBJ2-1
cdr3_aa: CASSPRGGNTDTQYF; cdr3_nt: TGTGCCAGCTCACCACGGGGCGGGAACACAGATACGCAGTATTTT; v_call: TRBV18; d_call: -; clone_size: -; j_call: TRBJ2-3
cdr3_aa: CAWSVWSYEQYF; cdr3_nt: TGTGCCTGGAGTGTTTGGAGTTACGAGCAGTACTTC; v_call: TRBV30; d_call: -; clone_size: -; j_call: TRBJ2-7
cdr3_aa: CSASPGTSGSSYNEQFF; cdr3_nt: TGCAGTGCTTCACCCGGGACTAGCGGGAGCTCCTACAATGAGCAGTTCTTC; v_call: TRBV20-1; d_call: TRBD2; clone_size: -; j_call: TRBJ2-1
cdr3_aa: CASSGGATEAFF; cdr3_nt: TGTGCCAGCAGCGGGGGGGCCACTGAAGCTTTCTTT; v_call: TRBV28; d_call: -; clone_size: -; j_call: TRBJ1-1
cdr3_aa: CASSLQLPTEDNQPQHF; cdr3_nt: TGTGCCAGCAGTTTACAGTTGCCGACGGAAGACAATCAGCCCCAGCATTTT; v_call: TRBV27; d_call: -; clone_size: many; j_call: TRBJ1-5
cdr3_aa: CASSVQRDRTDTQYF; cdr3_nt: TGTGCCAGCAGCGTCCAGCGGGATCGCACAGATACGCAGTATTTT; v_call: TRBV7-9; d_call: TRBD2; clone_size: -; j_call: TRBJ2-3
cdr3_aa: CASSWDRAETQYF; cdr3_nt: TGTGCCAGCAGCTGGGACAGGGCGGAGACCCAGTACTTC; v_call: TRBV5-6; d_call: TRBD1; clone_size: few; j_call: TRBJ2-5
cdr3_aa: CSATVGNSVMKTQYF; cdr3_nt: TGCAGTGCTACGGTTGGGAATAGTGTCATGAAGACCCAGTACTTC; v_call: TRBV20-1; d_call: -; clone_size: few; j_call: TRBJ2-5
cdr3_aa: CASSGVTEAFF; cdr3_nt: TGTGCCAGCAGTGGTGTCACTGAAGCTTTCTTT; v_call: TRBV25-1; d_call: -; clone_size: -; j_call: TRBJ1-1
cdr3_aa: CSVVRFQRERASYNEQFF; cdr3_nt: TGCAGCGTGGTGAGATTCCAGCGGGAGAGAGCCTCCTACAATGAGCAGTTCTTC; v_call: TRBV29-1; d_call: TRBD2; clone_size: few; j_call: TRBJ2-1
cdr3_aa: CASSPLLASGDNEQFF; cdr3_nt: TGTGCCAGCTCACCGTTATTGGCTAGCGGAGACAATGAGCAGTTCTTC; v_call: TRBV18; d_call: TRBD2; clone_size: few; j_call: TRBJ2-1
cdr3_aa: CASSPRGRGNTEAFF; cdr3_nt: TGTGCCAGCAGCCCCCGAGGCAGGGGGAACACTGAAGCTTTCTTT; v_call: TRBV9; d_call: -; clone_size: -; j_call: TRBJ1-1
cdr3_aa: CASSQHAGTNSPLHF; cdr3_nt: TGCGCCAGCAGCCAACACGCGGGAACCAATTCACCCCTCCACTTT; v_call: TRBV4-1; d_call: -; clone_size: -; j_call: TRBJ1-6
cdr3_aa: CASSYSVGGYNEKLFF; cdr3_nt: TGTGCCAGCAGTTACTCTGTGGGCGGATATAATGAAAAACTGTTTTTT; v_call: TRBV6-5; d_call: -; clone_size: few; j_call: TRBJ1-4
cdr3_aa: CAAAGQIFSGANVLTF; cdr3_nt: TGTGCCGCTGCGGGACAGATCTTCTCTGGGGCCAACGTCCTGACTTTC; v_call: TRBV28; d_call: -; clone_size: -; j_call: TRBJ2-6